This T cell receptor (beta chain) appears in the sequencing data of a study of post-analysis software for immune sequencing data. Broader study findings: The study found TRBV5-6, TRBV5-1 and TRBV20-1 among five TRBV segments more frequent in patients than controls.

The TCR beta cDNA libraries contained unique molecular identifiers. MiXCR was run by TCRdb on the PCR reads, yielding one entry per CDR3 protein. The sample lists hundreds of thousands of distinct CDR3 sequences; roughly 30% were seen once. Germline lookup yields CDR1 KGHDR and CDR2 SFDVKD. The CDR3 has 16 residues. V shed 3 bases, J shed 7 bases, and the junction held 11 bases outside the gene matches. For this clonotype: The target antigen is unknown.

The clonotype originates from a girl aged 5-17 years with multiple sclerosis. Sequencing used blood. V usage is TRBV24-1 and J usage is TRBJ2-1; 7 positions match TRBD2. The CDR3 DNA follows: TGTGCCACCAGTGATCTACGGGAGCGGGACCGTAATGAGCAGTTCTTC. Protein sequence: CATSDLRERDRNEQFF.